These 9 T cell receptor beta chains were all obtained from the same sample, sequenced in a study of post-analysis software for immune sequencing data. Study conclusions and caveats: The five TRBV segments detected at higher frequency in patients than in controls included TRBV5-6, TRBV5-1 and TRBV20-1.

Antigen specificity for these receptors is unknown. cDNA libraries of TCR beta carried unique molecular identifiers. One entry per CDR3 protein results from TCRdb running MiXCR on the PCR reads. Of more than 500,000 distinct CDR3 sequences in the sample, 30% to 40% were seen once. Sequencing was performed on blood. The receptors were sampled from a girl under 18 with multiple sclerosis.

This chain joins TRBV6-1 and TRBJ2-4; D may match TRBD1 or TRBD2 (5 bases each). TRBJ2-5 explains the end of the DNA better; the J call may be wrong. The CDR3 consists of 15 residues. The germline gives CDR1 MNHNS, CDR2 SASEGT. In nucleotides, the CDR3 is TGTGCCAGCAGTGGAGGTACAGGAGGTTTGGAGACCCAGTACTTC. This sequence encodes CASSGGTGGLETQYF.

V usage is TRBV12-3 or TRBV12-4 and J usage is TRBJ1-2; D unresolved. The CDR3 consists of 15 residues. V lost 3 bases and J lost 7, with 18 bases in between. CDR3 in DNA: TGTGCCAGCAGTTTTTTTCCCGACTCCTTTGGTGGCTACACCTTC. It translates to CASSFFPDSFGGYTF.

This clonotype was picked up a small number of times. The V call is TRBV4-1, the J call TRBJ1-5; possible D gene TRBD1, 6 bases. Germline values: CDR1 MGHRA, CDR2 YSYEKL. This CDR3 is built from 17 residues. V lost 1 base to trimming and J lost 0 bases, with 13 bases between them. In nucleotides, the CDR3 is TGCGCCAGCAGCCAAGCGGACAGCACCCATAGCAATCAGCCCCAGCATTTT. The encoded protein is CASSQADSTHSNQPQHF.

This clonotype was observed a few times. This chain joins TRBV11-2 and TRBJ1-2; maybe TRBD1 (6 bases). CDR3 length: 14 residues. V was shortened by 0 bases and J by 6 bases, with 11 bases between the two germline ends. Germline CDR1 SGHAT, CDR2 FQNNGV. Here the CDR3 reads CASSLETGMDGYTF. DNA of the CDR3: TGTGCCAGCAGCTTAGAAACAGGGATGGATGGCTACACCTTC. Full variable domain (outside the CDR3, taken from reference TRBV11-2 and TRBJ1-2): EAGVAQSPRYKIIEKRQSVAFWCNPISGHATLYWYQQILGQGPKLLIQFQNNGVVDDSQLPKDRFSAERLKGVDSTLKIQPAKLEDSAVYLCASSLETGMDGYTFGSGTRLTVV.

CDR3 loop: CASSQDPGLQYGYTF. CDR3 in DNA: TGTGCCAGCAGCCAAGATCCGGGACTCCAATATGGCTACACCTTC. This rearrangement joins TRBV3-1 to TRBJ1-2; possible D gene TRBD1, 5 bases. The CDR3 covers 15 residues. Trimming stripped 0 bases from V and 5 bases from J, with 13 bases between. Germline CDR1 is LGHDT and CDR2 is YNNKEL (reference sequence).

V gene TRBV20-1 combines with J gene TRBJ2-3; D is uncertain. The V end lost 6 bases, the J end lost 5 bases, and 6 bases lay between the germline ends. There are 10 residues in the CDR3. Germline V gives CDR1 DFQATT, CDR2 SNEGSKA (reference sequence). The CDR3 sequence: CSATLDTQYF. In DNA form, the CDR3 reads TGCAGTGCGACCCTAGATACGCAGTATTTT.

This clonotype was seen a few times. This rearrangement joins TRBV20-1 to TRBJ1-4; no clear D. Trimming took off 6 bases at V and 6 bases at J, with 8 bases between the two ends. The CDR3 is 11 residues long. Germline lookup yields CDR1 DFQATT and CDR2 SNEGSKA (reference sequence). The CDR3 loop reads CSAPRYEKLFF. The CDR3, as DNA: TGCAGTGCACCTAGATATGAAAAACTGTTTTTT.

This clonotype appeared a few times. V usage is TRBV7-8 and J usage is TRBJ2-3, with unresolved D. Trimming cost V 2 bases and J 1 base, with 25 bases left between them. Germline V CDR1 and CDR2: SGHVS, FQNEAQ. CDR3 length: 20 residues. This CDR3 is CASSLRLIVVNPSGTDTQYF. The CDR3 DNA reads TGTGCCAGCAGCTTACGCCTAATTGTGGTAAACCCGAGCGGCACAGATACGCAGTATTTT.

The chain is built from TRBV11-2 and TRBJ1-4, with D perhaps TRBD1 (6 bases). V lost 8 bases and J 8 bases, leaving 15 bases between the germline ends. In germline, CDR1 is SGHAT, CDR2 FQNNGV. The length of the CDR3 is 13 residues. This CDR3 is CASRGAGEEKLFF. DNA of the CDR3: TGTGCCAGCCGGGGGGCCGGGGAGGAAAAACTGTTTTTT.